This T cell receptor beta chain was found in a study of blood T cell repertoires in COVID-19 (dated by TCRdb to about 2020). For the study in its entirety: The collaborator samples originated in the United States, Italy and Spain and spanned the acute and convalescent phases of COVID-19. Where HLA class I and class II types were available, the types were taken from metadata supplied by the sample provider, not from assay-based typing. Deeply sampled blood TCRbeta repertoires from subjects exposed to, actively infected with, or recovered from COVID-19 were included in the dataset. The prospective study material was composed of cDNA or gDNA derived from T cells, B-cell-depleted T cells, or PBMCs. A de-identified subject ID, COVID-19 status, age in years and sex were almost always included in the sample metadata. A freely available public database, intended as a resource for researchers studying the immune response to SARS-CoV-2, is where the repertoires were released. Samples came from the ongoing ImmuneRACE study (first 160 participants) plus 1,254 subjects from 6 global collaborators.

In its sample, this clone was seen once. The antigen it recognizes is unknown. Base qualities are missing; no much larger clone stands one base away. Overall study results and their limits: How much clinical and demographic metadata was included differed by source and by participant, and the metadata was provided uncurated.

Each collaborating institution followed its own protocols to collect whole blood in K2EDTA tubes. Collaborator samples were shipped for TCRbeta analysis as frozen whole blood, isolated PBMCs, or DNA extracted from either sample type. TCRbeta CDR3 regions were amplified from genomic DNA using the immunoSEQ Assay, a bias-controlled multiplex PCR. Regarding the original processing steps: Nucleated cell counts per sample were estimated from amplification of reference gene primers within the assay. To quantify the absolute abundance of each unique TCRbeta CDR3 rearrangement, sequence reads were collapsed and filtered. Productive Simpson clonality was computed per sample as the square root of Simpson's diversity index over productive rearrangements. What TCRdb holds here is the immuneACCESS table cut down to in-frame rearrangements. Part of the clones is not present; checked against another copy, under half of the missing clones reflect an unresolved V gene, and the others are unexplained. The V and J calls and clone size were taken over from that table, and D and trimming were inferred from the DNA. A total of about 190,000 clones appear in this sample, 75% to 95% of them only once. The ten biggest clones cover 0.5% to 0.65% of the sample.

Reading from cysteine to phenylalanine, the CDR3 counts 15 amino acids. Of all the DNA, just the CDR3 is kept, 45 bases in frame from base 1. Trimming takes 3 bases off V and 1 base off J; junction bases not matched to a gene: 5. Based on the germline V gene (reference sequence), the CDR1 and CDR2 sequences are LNHDA and SQIVND. Sequencing was done on a sample of peripheral blood. In this chain, TRBV19 is recombined with TRBJ1-1, with TRBD1 matching 7 junction bases. The receptor's source is a man in his fifties or sixties with acute or convalescent COVID-19. The nucleotide sequence reads as follows: TGTGCCAGTAGTATTTTTCCAGGGGGGAACACTGAAGCTTTCTTT. This codes for CASSIFPGGNTEAFF.